The rows below give T cell receptor beta chains drawn from one sample of a study of shared clonotypes between healthy human individuals. Data came from immunoSEQ multiplex PCR; TCRdb stores just in-frame clones and leaves some out. The sample yields 550,000 to 600,000 clones, roughly 98% seen once. Sequencing input: naive CD8+ T cells sorted from blood. The receptors derive from a man aged 30-40 years in good health. The CDR3 runs from the conserved cysteine through the conserved F or W. The D gene is left open where the match is weak. Clone size, where shown, is once, few, many, or a class for clones that have expanded.

>TRBJ1-2|TRBV11-2|-|16|-
CASSLDLGWGELGYTF
TGTGCCAGCAGCTTAGACCTCGGGTGGGGTGAGCTTGGCTACACCTTC
>TRBJ1-2|TRBV7-2|-|14|-
CASSSPGVDYGYTF
TGTGCCAGCAGCTCACCTGGGGTTGACTATGGCTACACCTTC
>TRBJ1-5|TRBV13|-|14|-
CAGSLGVGNQPQHF
TGTGCCGGCAGCTTGGGGGTGGGCAATCAGCCCCAGCATTTT
>TRBJ2-5|TRBV28|once|10|-
CASRKETQYF
TGTGCCAGTAGAAAAGAGACCCAGTACTTC
>TRBJ2-3|TRBV9|-|12|-
CASSVDRNTQYF
TGTGCCAGCAGCGTAGACAGGAATACGCAGTATTTT
>TRBJ1-2|TRBV13|few|14|-
CASRYGTELYGYTF
TGTGCCAGCAGATACGGGACGGAGCTTTATGGCTACACCTTC
>TRBJ2-7|TRBV7-3|-|16|TRBD2
CASSLTGGRAPYEQYF
TGTGCCAGCAGCTTAACCGGTGGGAGGGCCCCCTACGAGCAGTACTTC
>TRBJ2-5|TRBV14|-|13|-
CASSQGVKETQYF
TGTGCCAGCAGCCAAGGGGTTAAAGAGACCCAGTACTTC
>TRBJ2-1|TRBV7-2|-|14|TRBD2
CASSGSSGNNEQFF
TGTGCCAGCAGCGGTAGTAGCGGGAACAATGAGCAGTTCTTC
>TRBJ1-1|TRBV5-1|-|14|-
CASSPTGSDTEAFF
TGCGCCAGCAGCCCAACAGGGAGTGACACTGAAGCTTTCTTT
>TRBJ2-7|TRBV29-1|-|12|TRBD1
CSVRTGDGEQYF
TGCAGCGTTCGGACAGGAGATGGCGAGCAGTACTTC
>TRBJ2-3|TRBV6-5|-|14|-
CASSVDSPTDTQYF
TGTGCCAGCAGTGTCGACTCTCCCACAGATACGCAGTATTTT
>TRBJ2-1|TRBV7-9|-|17|TRBD2
CASSPRIGAGANNEQFF
TGTGCCAGCAGCCCTCGTATAGGAGCGGGAGCTAACAATGAGCAGTTCTTC
>TRBJ2-7|TRBV5-1|-|16|TRBD2
CASSLGLAAVTYEQYF
TGCGCCAGCAGCTTAGGACTAGCGGCAGTTACCTACGAGCAGTACTTC
>TRBJ1-1|TRBV15|-|16|TRBD1
CATSTWTGGSSTEAFF
TGTGCCACCAGCACCTGGACAGGGGGGTCGAGTACTGAAGCTTTCTTT
>TRBJ2-3|TRBV7-6|-|12|-
CASSLLGDTQYF
TGTGCCAGCAGCTTACTAGGTGATACGCAGTATTTT
>TRBJ2-5|TRBV6-5|-|13|-
CASMDGGEETQYF
TGTGCCAGCATGGATGGGGGAGAAGAGACCCAGTACTTC
>TRBJ2-7|TRBV6-1|-|14|-
CASSEFWGGHEQYF
TGTGCCAGCAGTGAATTCTGGGGAGGTCACGAGCAGTACTTC
>TRBJ2-7|TRBV6-6|-|14|-
CASSYSGSPDEQYF
TGTGCCAGCAGTTACTCGGGGTCCCCTGACGAGCAGTACTTC
>TRBJ2-7|TRBV27|-|13|-
CASSLSRTYEQYF
TGTGCCAGCAGTTTATCGAGGACTTACGAGCAGTACTTC
>TRBJ2-5|TRBV27|-|14|-
CASSLFFSAETQYF
TGTGCCAGCAGTTTATTTTTTTCAGCGGAGACCCAGTACTTC
>TRBJ2-3|TRBV6-5|-|13|-
CASSLAGSDTQYF
TGTGCCAGCAGTCTTGCGGGGAGCGATACGCAGTATTTT
>TRBJ2-7|TRBV5-1|-|15|TRBD1
CASSIGQQGTYEQYF
TGCGCCAGCAGCATAGGACAACAGGGGACCTACGAGCAGTACTTC
>TRBJ2-7|TRBV11-2|-|15|TRBD2
CASSDVSGVTYEQYF
TGTGCCAGCAGCGACGTTAGCGGGGTCACCTACGAGCAGTACTTC
>TRBJ2-2|TRBV6-1|-|15|TRBD2
CASSDLAGYTGELFF
TGTGCCAGCAGTGATCTAGCGGGCTACACCGGGGAGCTGTTTTTT
>TRBJ2-7|TRBV5-1|-|13|-
CASSPNEGHEQYF
TGCGCCAGCAGCCCTAACGAGGGGCACGAGCAGTACTTC
>TRBJ2-7|TRBV5-5|-|14|-
CASSTGTLTYEQYF
TGTGCCAGCAGCACCGGGACACTTACCTACGAGCAGTACTTC
>TRBJ2-1|TRBV9|-|14|-
CASSVGQGTDEQFF
TGTGCCAGCAGCGTCGGGCAGGGGACCGATGAGCAGTTCTTC
>TRBJ2-1|TRBV28|-|14|-
CASSLLATVNEQFF
TGTGCCAGCAGTTTGTTAGCGACAGTAAATGAGCAGTTCTTC
>TRBJ1-5|TRBV27|-|13|-
CASSVLSNQPQHF
TGTGCCAGCAGTGTTCTTAGCAATCAGCCCCAGCATTTT
>TRBJ1-4|TRBV7-8|-|15|-
CASSLFVGEGEKLFF
TGTGCCAGCAGCTTATTTGTAGGGGAAGGAGAAAAACTGTTTTTT